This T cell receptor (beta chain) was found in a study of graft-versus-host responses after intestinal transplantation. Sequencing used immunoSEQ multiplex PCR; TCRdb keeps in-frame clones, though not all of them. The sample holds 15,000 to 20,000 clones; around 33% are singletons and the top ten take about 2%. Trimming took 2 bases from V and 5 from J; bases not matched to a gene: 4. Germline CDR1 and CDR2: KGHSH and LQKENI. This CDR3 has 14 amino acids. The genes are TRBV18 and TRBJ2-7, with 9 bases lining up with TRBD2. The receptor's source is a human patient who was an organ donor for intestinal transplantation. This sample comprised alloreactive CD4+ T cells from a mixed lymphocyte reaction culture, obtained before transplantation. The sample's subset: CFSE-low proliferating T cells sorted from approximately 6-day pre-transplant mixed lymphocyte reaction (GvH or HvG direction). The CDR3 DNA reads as TGTGCCAGCTCACCATTTAGCGGGAGCGACGAGCAGTACTTC. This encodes CASSPFSGSDEQYF.